Shown below are 10 T cell receptor beta chains from a single sample sequenced in a study of blood T cell repertoires in COVID-19. Generated by immunoSEQ multiplex PCR, the TCRdb table keeps only in-frame clones and is missing some. The table has roughly 250,000 clones, around four fifths seen once. Sequencing was performed on peripheral blood. The receptors were sampled from an older woman with active or convalescent COVID-19.

The chain has TRBV21-1 and TRBJ1-1. TRBV21-1 is an annotated pseudogene. This CDR3 has 10 amino acids. CDR3 residues: CASRETEAFF. The CDR3 DNA is TGTGCCAGCAGGGAGACTGAAGCTTTCTTT.

The chain carries TRBV7-6 and TRBJ2-3, with 10 nucleotides matching TRBD2. V was clipped by 4 bases and J by 3 bases; unmatched bases: 13. CDR1 is SGHVS and CDR2 is FNYEAQ in the germline V gene. This CDR3 region has 18 residues. The CDR3 sequence: CASSSISGGEVMTDTQYF. The CDR3 DNA reads as TGTGCCAGCAGCTCGATAAGCGGGGGGGAGGTCATGACAGATACGCAGTATTTT. The complete variable domain, with remaining parts taken from reference TRBV7-6 and TRBJ2-3, reads GAGVSQSPRYKVTKRGQDVALRCDPISGHVSLYWYRQALGQGPEFLTYFNYEAQQDKSGLPNDRFSAERPEGSISTLTIQRTEQRDSAMYRCASSSISGGEVMTDTQYFGPGTRLTVL.

The chain carries TRBV3-1 (or the pseudogene TRBV3-2) and TRBJ2-7; a possible D gene is TRBD2 (5 bases). CDR3 length: 15 residues. Per germline, CDR1 LGHDT and CDR2 YNNKEL (reference sequence). Trimming stripped 1 base from V and 4 bases from J, with 14 bases between. For the CDR3, the DNA is TGTGCCAGCAGCCAAGTTAACCAGCGGATGTACGAGCAGTACTTC. Its protein product is CASSQVNQRMYEQYF.

In its sample, this clone was seen once. The chain uses TRBV4-2 and TRBJ2-1; D might be TRBD2 (7 bases). Germline V gives CDR1 LGHNA, CDR2 YNFKEQ. V was cut by 0 bases and J by 7 bases, with 16 bases left in between. This CDR3 comprises 16 residues. Here the CDR3 DNA reads TGTGCCAGCAGCCAAGATAGGAGGGGGGGCAGGAATGAGCAGTTCTTC. Translating gives CASSQDRRGGRNEQFF.

The rearrangement joins TRBV14 to TRBJ2-3; 12 bases match TRBD2. In germline, CDR1 is SGHDN, CDR2 FVKESK. The CDR3 runs 17 residues. V was pared by 4 bases and J by 3 bases, with 8 bases of the junction left unmatched. In DNA form, the CDR3 reads TGTGCCAGCAGCCGTCTAGCGGGGGGGCGTCGGACAGATACGCAGTATTTT. It is translated as CASSRLAGGRRTDTQYF.

The chain carries TRBV10-2 and TRBJ2-3, with 11 bases matching TRBD2. This CDR3 has 16 residues. Germline V gives CDR1 WSHSY, CDR2 SAAADI. Trimming cost V 0 bases and J 8 bases; bases outside gene matches: 7. CDR3 sequence: CASSESSTSGVPTQYF. The CDR3 region has the DNA TGCGCCAGCAGTGAGTCTTCGACTAGCGGGGTACCTACGCAGTATTTT.

The count of this clone is one. The V and J genes are TRBV30 and TRBJ1-2; D might be TRBD1 (5 bases). The CDR3 has 14 amino acids. Germline CDR1 and CDR2: GTSNPN and SVGIG (reference sequence). Trimming removed 3 bases from V and 5 bases from J, with 16 bases in between. CDR3 nucleotide sequence: TGTGCCTGGAGCCGCGGGGCAGGAGGATATGGCTACACCTTC. Translation: CAWSRGAGGYGYTF.

This sequence joins TRBV2 and TRBJ1-4; 9 bases map to TRBD1. The CDR3 covers 15 residues. The germline V gene has CDR1 SNHLY and CDR2 FYNNEI. With V trimmed by 7 bases and J by 6 bases, 9 bases remained unmatched. The CDR3 DNA follows: TGTGCCAGCACATCGGCGGGACAGGGTTATGAAAAACTGTTTTTT. Encoded protein: CASTSAGQGYEKLFF. Supplemented by reference TRBV2 and TRBJ1-4, the full variable domain reads EPEVTQTPSHQVTQMGQEVILRCVPISNHLYFYWYRQILGQKVEFLVSFYNNEISEKSEIFDDQFSVERPDGSNFTLKIRSTKLEDSAMYFCASTSAGQGYEKLFFGSGTQLSVL.

The J gene is TRBJ1-2, the V gene TRBV5-4, with a weak D call TRBD1 (6 bases). The CDR3 has 15 residues. With 4 bases removed from V and 4 bases from J, the gap between germline ends came to 17 bases. Germline CDR1 SGHNT, CDR2 YYREEE (reference sequence). CDR3 protein: CASSPRGREAYGYTF. The CDR3 DNA follows: TGTGCCAGCAGCCCGCGGGGGCGGGAAGCCTATGGCTACACCTTC.

This chain connects TRBV11-3 to TRBJ2-7; weak D call: TRBD1 (5 bases). Germline assignment: CDR1 SGHNT and CDR2 YENEEA. V was pared by 2 bases and J by 6 bases, with 11 bases between. The CDR3 has 13 amino acids. CDR3 DNA sequence: TGTGCCAGCAGCTTAAGTCGTCAGGGCGAGCAGTACTTC. Protein: CASSLSRQGEQYF.